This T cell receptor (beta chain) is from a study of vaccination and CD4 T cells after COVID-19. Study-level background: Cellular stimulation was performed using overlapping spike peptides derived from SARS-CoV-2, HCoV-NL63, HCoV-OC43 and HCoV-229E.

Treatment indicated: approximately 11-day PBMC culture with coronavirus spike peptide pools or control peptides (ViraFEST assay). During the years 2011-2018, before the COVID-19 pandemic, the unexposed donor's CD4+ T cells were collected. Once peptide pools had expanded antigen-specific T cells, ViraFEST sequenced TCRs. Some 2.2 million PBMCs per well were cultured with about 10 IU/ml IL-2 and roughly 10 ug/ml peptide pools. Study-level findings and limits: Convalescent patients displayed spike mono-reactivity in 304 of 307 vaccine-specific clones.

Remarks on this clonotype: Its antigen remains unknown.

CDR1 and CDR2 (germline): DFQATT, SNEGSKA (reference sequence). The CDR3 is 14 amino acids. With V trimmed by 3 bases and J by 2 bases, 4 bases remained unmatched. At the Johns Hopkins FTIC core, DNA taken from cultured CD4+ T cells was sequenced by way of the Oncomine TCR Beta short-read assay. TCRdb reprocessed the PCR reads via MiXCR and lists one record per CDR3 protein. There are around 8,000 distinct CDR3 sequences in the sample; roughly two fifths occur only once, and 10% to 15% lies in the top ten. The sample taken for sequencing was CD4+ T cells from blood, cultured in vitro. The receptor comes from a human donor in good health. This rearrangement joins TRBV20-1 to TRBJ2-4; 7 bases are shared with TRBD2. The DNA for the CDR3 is TGCAGTGCTAGCGGGAGCGGGACCAAAAACATTCAGTACTTC. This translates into CSASGSGTKNIQYF.